Below are 28 T cell receptor beta chains sequenced from a single sample in a study of blood T cell repertoires in COVID-19. Clones were read by immunoSEQ multiplex PCR, and TCRdb kept only the in-frame ones, dropping some. The data show about 270,000 clones, roughly 90% seen once. Sequenced input: PBMCs or T cells enriched from blood (not recorded which). The receptors were gathered from a man in his forties who had been exposed to COVID-19.

This clone has only one observation. The CDR3 nucleotides are TGTGCCAGCAGTGAGGGGTGGGCAGGGCATGTAGCTTTCTTT. As protein: CASSEGWAGHVAFF. This chain links TRBV6-1 with TRBJ1-1; D is possibly TRBD1 (5 bases). From germline, CDR1 is MNHNS and CDR2 SASEGT. The V and J ends lost 3 bases and 10 bases respectively, with 18 bases between them. This CDR3 is 14 amino acids long.

This rearrangement joins TRBV10-3 to TRBJ2-3, with TRBD2 matching 8 bases. Trimming at V came to 6 bases and at J to 0 bases, leaving 11 bases not matched to a gene. The CDR3 is 17 residues long. The germline CDR1 and CDR2 sequences are ENHRY and SYGVKD. The DNA of the CDR3 is TGTGCCATCAGAGTAGAAATAGCGGGAAAGAGCACAGATACGCAGTATTTT. Translation: CAIRVEIAGKSTDTQYF.

The rearrangement uses TRBV5-1 and TRBJ2-7; a weak D match, TRBD1 (6 bases). With 1 base removed from V and 2 bases from J, the gap between germline ends came to 13 bases. There are 15 residues in the CDR3. Per germline, CDR1 SGHRS and CDR2 YFSETQ. The CDR3 nucleotides are TGCGCCAGCAGCTTGAGGATACAGGGTCCCTACGAGCAGTACTTC. The encoded protein is CASSLRIQGPYEQYF.

This chain connects TRBV7-9 to TRBJ2-3, with 7 bases lining up with TRBD2. The CDR3 has 17 amino acids. The V and J ends lost 11 bases and 3 bases, in that order; junction bases with no gene match: 20. The germline gives CDR1 SEHNR, CDR2 FQNEAQ (reference sequence). The chain's CDR3 is CAESLQREEPTTDTQYF. DNA for the CDR3: TGTGCCGAGAGTCTCCAGCGGGAAGAACCAACGACAGATACGCAGTATTTT.

The V gene is TRBV28, the J gene TRBJ2-7; possibly TRBD1 for D (6 bases). CDR3 size: 13 residues. In germline, CDR1 is MDHEN, CDR2 SYDVKM. V was trimmed by 10 bases and J by 3 bases, leaving 16 bases between them. CDR3 in DNA: TGTGCCATATATAACAGGGATGGCTACGAGCAGTACTTC. Translation gives CAIYNRDGYEQYF.

The rearrangement joins TRBV2 to TRBJ1-1, with D uncertain. Trimming stripped 2 bases from V and 4 bases from J, with 8 bases between. Germline V gene sequence: CDR1 SNHLY, CDR2 FYNNEI. The CDR3 contains 13 residues. CDR3 sequence: CASSEYHSTEAFF. The CDR3 bases are TGTGCCAGCAGTGAATATCATAGCACTGAAGCTTTCTTT.

The gene calls are TRBV5-4 and TRBJ2-7, with 11 nucleotides matching TRBD2. V was pared by 4 bases and J by 3 bases, with 3 bases of the junction left unmatched. This CDR3 has 14 amino acids. The germline CDR1 and CDR2 sequences are SGHNT and YYREEE (reference sequence). CDR3 nucleotide sequence: TGTGCCAGCAGCGTAACTAGCGGGAGCTACGAGCAGTACTTC. Protein product: CASSVTSGSYEQYF.

The CDR3 coding sequence is TGTGCCAGCAGTCAACCAAACGGACAGTCTTACAATGAGCAGTTCTTC. Its translation: CASSQPNGQSYNEQFF. The chain links TRBV5-4 to TRBJ2-1; maybe TRBD1 (6 bases). Germline CDR1 SGHNT, CDR2 YYREEE (reference sequence). The V end was cut by 5 bases, the J end by 4 bases, with 19 bases between. The CDR3 spans 16 residues.

The J gene is TRBJ2-7, the V gene TRBV10-3; 8 nucleotides agree with TRBD1. This CDR3 spans 15 amino acids. The V segment lost 6 bases and the J segment 0 bases; nucleotides outside the gene matches: 7. From germline, CDR1 is ENHRY and CDR2 SYGVKD. DNA of the CDR3: TGTGCCATCAGAAGAACCGGGACAGGCTCCTACGAGCAGTACTTC. Its translation is CAIRRTGTGSYEQYF.

A word on this clone: Other nucleotide sequences from this sample produce the same CDR3. The V call is TRBV12-3 or TRBV12-4, the J call TRBJ2-5; D may be TRBD2 (5 bases). CDR3 length equals 13 residues. Trimming pared 6 bases from V and 5 bases from J, leaving 13 bases between. The CDR3 reads CASSRDSGETQYF. The DNA of the CDR3 is TGTGCCAGCAGCCGGGATTCGGGGGAGACCCAGTACTTC.

The rearrangement joins TRBV28 to TRBJ1-4; a possible D gene is TRBD1 (6 bases). Trimming took off 5 bases at V and 5 bases at J, with 12 bases between the two ends. In germline, CDR1 is MDHEN, CDR2 SYDVKM. This CDR3 has 14 amino acids. For the CDR3, the DNA is TGTGCCAGCAGTATGGACAGTCGGAATGAAAAACTGTTTTTT. This codes for CASSMDSRNEKLFF.

The chain carries TRBV4-1 and TRBJ2-7; 11 bases are shared with TRBD1. The germline CDR1 and CDR2 sequences are MGHRA and YSYEKL. The CDR3 has 14 residues. J gave up 6 bases and V 4 bases, and 5 bases lay outside the gene matches. The CDR3 nucleotides read TGCGCCAGCAGCCCAGGACAGGGGGCGGGCGAGCAGTACTTC. Residues: CASSPGQGAGEQYF.

The J gene is TRBJ2-1, the V gene TRBV28, with TRBD1 matching over 7 bases. V shed 5 bases, J shed 8 bases, and the junction held 6 bases outside the gene matches. The CDR3 spans 13 residues. Germline V gene data show CDR1 as MDHEN and CDR2 as SYDVKM. CDR3 loop: CASSIQGIDEQFF. The CDR3, as DNA: TGTGCCAGCAGTATACAGGGGATCGATGAGCAGTTCTTC.

The chain links TRBV7-9 to TRBJ2-3, with 8 bases matching TRBD1. V was pared by 6 bases and J by 2 bases, with 10 bases of the junction left unmatched. The CDR3 is made up of 16 amino acids. From germline, CDR1 is SEHNR and CDR2 FQNEAQ (reference sequence). CDR3 sequence (DNA): TGTGCCAGCAGAGCCGCAGGGGGCGCCCACACAGATACGCAGTATTTT. Translating it yields CASRAAGGAHTDTQYF.

V and J are TRBV19 and TRBJ1-2; TRBD1 is a possible D gene (6 bases). The germline V gene has CDR1 LNHDA and CDR2 SQIVND (reference sequence). Deletions cut 4 bases from V and 4 bases from J, with 13 bases between. The length of the CDR3 is 14 residues. CDR3 DNA sequence: TGTGCCAGTAGTAGAACAGGGCTAGTCTATGGCTACACCTTC. It yields the protein CASSRTGLVYGYTF.

V is TRBV2 and J is TRBJ2-2; D gene ambiguous. Germline CDR1 is SNHLY and CDR2 is FYNNEI. Trimming shortened V by 2 bases and J by 1 base, and 8 bases separated the two germline ends. This CDR3 is built from 15 residues. CDR3 coding DNA: TGTGCCAGCAGTGAATCCAGGTGGAACACCGGGGAGCTGTTTTTT. Translating it yields CASSESRWNTGELFF.

The genes are TRBV11-3 and TRBJ2-5, with 8 bases that match TRBD1. With V trimmed by 2 bases and J by 5 bases, 7 bases remained unmatched. Germline-derived CDR1 and CDR2 are SGHNT and YENEEA. This CDR3 region has 15 residues. The CDR3 DNA follows: TGTGCCAGCAGCTTATCACCAGGGGGCGAGGAGACCCAGTACTTC. This encodes CASSLSPGGEETQYF.

This chain joins TRBV5-8 and TRBJ2-1; 10 bases are a match to TRBD1. The CDR3 is 15 amino acids. The germline gives CDR1 SGHTS, CDR2 YDEGEE. J was trimmed by 8 bases and V by 4 bases; bases with no gene match: 9. CDR3 DNA sequence: TGTGCCAGCAGCCCACGGACAGGGGGTAACCATGAGCAGTTCTTC. It yields the protein CASSPRTGGNHEQFF.

This chain uses TRBV10-3 with TRBJ2-6; D might be TRBD2 (7 bases). Germline V gene sequence: CDR1 ENHRY, CDR2 SYGVKD. V was clipped by 8 bases and J by 1 base, with 15 bases between them. The CDR3 is 16 residues long. The CDR3 here is CAIGGAKVSGANVLTF. Here the CDR3 DNA reads TGTGCCATCGGGGGGGCTAAAGTGTCTGGGGCCAACGTCCTGACTTTC.

This sequence joins TRBV21-1 and TRBJ1-1; TRBD1, the D gene given by the table, was not confirmed from the DNA. TRBV21-1 is a pseudogene locus. The CDR3 is 15 amino acids. The CDR3 reads CASSKEGQVNTEAFF. The DNA for the CDR3 is TGTGCCAGCAGCAAAGAGGGGCAGGTCAACACTGAAGCTTTCTTT.

This chain joins TRBV27 and TRBJ2-7; no definite D call. The CDR3 runs 15 residues. V lost 1 base, J lost 2 bases, and 12 bases lay in between. Germline V lookup: CDR1 MNHEY, CDR2 SMNVEV (reference sequence). CDR3 bases: TGTGCCAGCAGTTTATATCCTACCCCCACCTACGAGCAGTACTTC. Its protein product is CASSLYPTPTYEQYF.

This sequence joins TRBV10-3 and TRBJ2-7; 9 bases agree with TRBD1. Per germline, CDR1 ENHRY and CDR2 SYGVKD. This CDR3 is 16 amino acids long. V trimming: 6 bases; J trimming: 5 bases; junction bases outside the gene matches: 14. The CDR3 region is CAIRIPGTGTGDEQYF. In DNA, the CDR3 is TGTGCCATCAGGATTCCCGGGACAGGGACGGGCGACGAGCAGTACTTC.

The chain couples TRBV4-3 to TRBJ1-5, with D perhaps TRBD1 (5 bases). The CDR3 extends over 13 amino acids. CDR1 and CDR2 from the germline V gene are LGHNA and YSLEER. Trimming took 5 bases from V and 11 from J, leaving 16 bases between them. The CDR3 spells CASSYGRGRAQHF. CDR3 in DNA: TGCGCCAGCAGCTACGGACGGGGGAGAGCCCAGCATTTT.

V is TRBV7-9 and J is TRBJ2-2; D gene unclear. Per the germline V gene, CDR1 is SEHNR and CDR2 is FQNEAQ (reference sequence). This CDR3 has 16 amino acids. Trimming stripped 1 base from V and 0 bases from J, with 9 bases between. CDR3 loop: CASSLGARTNTGELFF. CDR3 in DNA: TGTGCCAGCAGCTTAGGGGCACGAACGAACACCGGGGAGCTGTTTTTT.

The genes are TRBV30 and TRBJ1-5; 7 bases agree with TRBD1. The CDR3 spans 14 residues. Germline V lookup: CDR1 GTSNPN, CDR2 SVGIG (reference sequence). The J segment lost 7 bases and the V segment lost 0 bases, leaving 6 bases of the junction unmatched. CDR3: CAWSVDRVGQPQHF. In DNA form, the CDR3 reads TGTGCCTGGAGTGTAGACAGGGTCGGGCAGCCCCAGCATTTT. Drawing the rest from reference TRBV30 and TRBJ1-5, the complete variable domain is SQTIHQWPATLVQPVGSPLSLECTVEGTSNPNLYWYRQAAGRGLQLLFYSVGIGQISSEVPQNLSASRPQDRQFILSSKKLLLSDSGFYLCAWSVDRVGQPQHFGDGTRLSIL.

V gene TRBV28 combines with J gene TRBJ1-2, with 8 bases identical to TRBD1. V was pared by 3 bases and J by 4 bases, with 4 bases of the junction left unmatched. This CDR3 contains 14 residues. In germline, CDR1 is MDHEN, CDR2 SYDVKM. CDR3 in amino acids: CASSLTGTGYGYTF. The CDR3 DNA sequence: TGTGCCAGCAGTTTGACCGGGACAGGCTATGGCTACACCTTC.

This clone was observed a few times. The J gene is TRBJ2-1, the V gene TRBV9; D might be TRBD1 (5 bases). The germline CDR1 and CDR2 sequences are SGDLS and YYNGEE. CDR3 length equals 14 residues. Trimming left V 0 bases short and J 7 bases short, with 11 bases between. The CDR3 nucleotides read TGTGCCAGCAGCGTAGATCAGGGATTAAATGAGCAGTTCTTC. This sequence encodes CASSVDQGLNEQFF.

The rearrangement joins TRBV11-2 to TRBJ2-1; weak D call: TRBD1 (5 bases). The CDR3 contains 16 residues. Germline CDR1 reads SGHAT; CDR2 reads FQNNGV. Trimming shortened V by 5 bases and J by 4 bases, and 18 bases separated the two germline ends. DNA for the CDR3: TGTGCCAGCAGCCAGAACCCGGACACGGAGTACAATGAGCAGTTCTTC. Amino acids: CASSQNPDTEYNEQFF. The full variable domain, its missing parts supplied by reference TRBV11-2 and TRBJ2-1, is EAGVAQSPRYKIIEKRQSVAFWCNPISGHATLYWYQQILGQGPKLLIQFQNNGVVDDSQLPKDRFSAERLKGVDSTLKIQPAKLEDSAVYLCASSQNPDTEYNEQFFGPGTRLTVL.